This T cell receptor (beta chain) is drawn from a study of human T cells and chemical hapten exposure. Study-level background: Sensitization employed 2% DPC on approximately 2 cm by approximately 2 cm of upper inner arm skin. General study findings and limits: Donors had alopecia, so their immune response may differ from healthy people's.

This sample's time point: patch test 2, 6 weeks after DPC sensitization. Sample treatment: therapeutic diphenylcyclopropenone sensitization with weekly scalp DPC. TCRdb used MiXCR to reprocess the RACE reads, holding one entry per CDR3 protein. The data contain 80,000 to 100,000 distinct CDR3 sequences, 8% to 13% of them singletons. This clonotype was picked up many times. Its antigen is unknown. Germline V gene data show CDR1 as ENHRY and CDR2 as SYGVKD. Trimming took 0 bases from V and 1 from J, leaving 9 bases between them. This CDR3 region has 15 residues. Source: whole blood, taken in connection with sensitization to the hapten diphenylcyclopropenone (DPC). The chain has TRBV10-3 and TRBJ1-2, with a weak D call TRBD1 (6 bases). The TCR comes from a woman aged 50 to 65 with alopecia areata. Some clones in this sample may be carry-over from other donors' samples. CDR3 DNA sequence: TGTGCCATCAGTGAGTCTGACAGGCGTAACTATGGCTACACCTTC. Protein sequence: CAISESDRRNYGYTF.